This T cell receptor (beta chain) was observed in a study of T cell responses to AZD1222 COVID-19 vaccine. Pooling of second doses given at about 4 or about 12 weeks was done. The assay was immunoSEQ multiplex PCR, and TCRdb's table has in-frame clones only and misses some. The data contain fewer than 200,000 clones, roughly 88% of them singletons. Germline V gene sequence: CDR1 LGHDT, CDR2 YNNKEL (reference sequence). The V and J ends lost 1 base and 4 bases respectively, with 13 bases between them. The CDR3 loop spans 15 amino acids. The chain employs TRBV3-1 (or the pseudogene TRBV3-2) and TRBJ1-2, with D possibly being TRBD1 (6 bases). This sample comprised peripheral blood, obtained 28 days after the second AZD1222 dose. The origin of this receptor is an adult who received the AZD1222 COVID-19 vaccine. CDR3: CASSQGPTGIYGYTF. The CDR3 coding sequence is TGTGCCAGCAGCCAAGGACCGACAGGTATCTATGGCTACACCTTC.